These 30 T cell receptor beta chains share one sample of origin, sequenced in a study of long-term antiretroviral therapy in people with HIV (dated by TCRdb to between 2021 and 2022). The immunoSEQ hsTCRB v3.0 assay was used at survey level resolution to sequence the TRB variable region. Here the immuneACCESS table is served through TCRdb, limited to in-frame sequences with V and J called. Missing clones are a known gap in these copies; in checked studies unresolved V genes cover under half, and the rest lacks a known reason. Across this sample there are tens of thousands of clones, with about 88% seen only once. The top ten constitute 4.8% of the sample. Sample: unsorted PBMCs, taken just under 2.9 years before starting antiretroviral therapy. These receptors all come from a woman in her 30s with HIV.

This sequence joins TRBV20-1 and TRBJ1-1, with D unclear. Looked up from germline, CDR1 is DFQATT and CDR2 is SNEGSKA (reference sequence). This CDR3 spans 11 amino acids. The CDR3 DNA sequence: TGCACCCCTCTGTCGGGCTTGGAAGCTTTCTTT. As protein: CTPLSGLEAFF.

This clone was found once. This sequence joins TRBV5-1 and TRBJ1-6; D gene uncertain. The germline V gene has CDR1 SGHRS and CDR2 YFSETQ. The CDR3 totals 14 residues. Deletions cut 1 base from V and 7 bases from J, with 9 bases between. CDR3: CASSLPNTNSPLHF. DNA for the CDR3: TGCGCCAGCAGCTTGCCGAATACCAATTCACCCCTCCACTTT.

This clone appeared a few times. The chain is built from TRBV11-2 and TRBJ1-4; D is unclear. V was pared by 5 bases and J by 4 bases, with 17 bases between. Germline V gives CDR1 SGHAT, CDR2 FQNNGV. The CDR3 contains 16 residues. CDR3 DNA sequence: TGTGCCAGCAGCCCCCTCTCGACAATCCTTAATGAAAAACTGTTTTTT. Its protein product is CASSPLSTILNEKLFF.

The gene calls are TRBV10-3 and TRBJ2-5; 9 nucleotides match TRBD1. CDR3 size: 15 residues. CDR1 ENHRY and CDR2 SYGVKD come from the germline V gene. The trim removed 3 bases at V and 2 bases at J, leaving 4 bases unmatched. For the CDR3, the DNA is TGTGCCATCAGTGATCCGACAGGGGGTCAAGAGACCCAGTACTTC. Protein product: CAISDPTGGQETQYF.

The genes are TRBV2 and TRBJ2-2; 8 nucleotides line up with TRBD2. CDR3 length equals 16 residues. Germline V gives CDR1 SNHLY, CDR2 FYNNEI. Trimming took 4 bases from V and 5 from J; bases not matched to a gene: 9. CDR3 protein: CASSGWGAGVTGELFF. CDR3 coding DNA: TGTGCCAGCAGTGGTTGGGGAGCGGGGGTTACCGGGGAGCTGTTTTTT.

The chain couples TRBV11-2 to TRBJ2-3; D call uncertain. The ends were cut back, 1 base at V and 0 bases at J, with 14 bases in the middle. CDR3 length: 17 amino acids. The germline V gene has CDR1 SGHAT and CDR2 FQNNGV. The CDR3 nucleotides read TGTGCCAGCAGCTTAGTCTTTTGGGATCGTAGCACAGATACGCAGTATTTT. Translated, it gives CASSLVFWDRSTDTQYF.

The chain has TRBV7-6 and TRBJ2-5; 9 bases map to TRBD1. The CDR3 is made up of 16 amino acids. Trimming removed 4 bases from V and 5 bases from J; junction bases left unmatched: 11. Germline-derived CDR1 and CDR2 are SGHVS and FNYEAQ. CDR3: CASSSGTGTYGETQYF. CDR3 in DNA: TGTGCCAGCAGCTCCGGGACAGGGACGTATGGCGAGACCCAGTACTTC.

The chain couples TRBV9 to TRBJ1-1; D ambiguous. Germline V lookup: CDR1 SGDLS, CDR2 YYNGEE. The germline V and J ends were trimmed by 1 base and 4 bases, with 11 bases remaining between them. There are 14 residues in the CDR3. The CDR3 is CASSVNLQPTEAFF. CDR3 DNA sequence: TGTGCCAGCAGCGTAAATCTACAGCCCACTGAAGCTTTCTTT. Full variable domain (missing parts from reference TRBV9 and TRBJ1-1): DSGVTQTPKHLITATGQRVTLRCSPRSGDLSVYWYQQSLDQGLQFLIQYYNGEERAKGNILERFSAQQFPDLHSELNLSSLELGDSALYFCASSVNLQPTEAFFGQGTRLTVV.

Within the sample, this clone is medium-sized. The rearrangement joins TRBV2 to TRBJ1-2; D perhaps matches TRBD1 (5 bases). Per germline, CDR1 SNHLY and CDR2 FYNNEI. The CDR3 contains 13 residues. Trimming removed 8 bases at V and 6 bases at J, with 16 bases between. CDR3 region: CASRRAEQDGYTF. CDR3 in DNA: TGTGCCAGCCGTCGGGCGGAACAGGATGGCTACACCTTC.

This clone was recorded a few times. This chain links TRBV4-1 with TRBJ1-4, with D possibly matching TRBD1 (6 bases). CDR1 MGHRA and CDR2 YSYEKL come from the germline V gene. Trimming removed 4 bases at V and 7 bases at J, with 25 bases between. The CDR3 covers 18 residues. The CDR3: CASSPRPGGGIRGEKLFF. The CDR3, as DNA: TGCGCCAGCAGCCCGAGACCGGGGGGCGGAATACGGGGTGAAAAACTGTTTTTT.

The chain has TRBV6-1 and TRBJ1-2, with no clear D. The CDR3 sequence is 12 residues long. CDR1 MNHNS and CDR2 SASEGT come from the germline V gene. V was shortened by 2 bases and J by 8 bases, with 9 bases between the two germline ends. The CDR3 spells CASSESGRGYTF. In nucleotides, the CDR3 is TGTGCCAGCAGTGAAAGCGGGAGAGGCTACACCTTC.

This rearrangement joins TRBV27 to TRBJ2-2; 16 bases line up with TRBD2. Germline V gene sequence: CDR1 MNHEY, CDR2 SMNVEV (reference sequence). V lost 4 bases, J lost 7 bases, and 9 bases stayed unmatched. The length of the CDR3 is 18 residues. DNA of the CDR3: TGTGCCAGCAGTTCCATGGGACTAGCGGGGGGGCCGGTCGGGGAGCTGTTTTTT. It specifies CASSSMGLAGGPVGELFF.

V usage is TRBV11-1 and J usage is TRBJ2-3; TRBD2 agrees at 7 bases. The CDR3 is 15 residues long. Trimming removed 1 base from V and 5 bases from J; junction bases left unmatched: 6. CDR1 SGHAT and CDR2 FQDESV come from the germline V gene (reference sequence). The CDR3 region is CASSLGWTSQDTQYF. Written as DNA, the CDR3 is TGTGCCAGCAGCTTAGGATGGACTAGTCAAGATACGCAGTATTTT.

This rearrangement joins TRBV6-6 to TRBJ1-1; D remains ambiguous. The germline gives CDR1 MNHNY, CDR2 SVGAGI (reference sequence). The V and J ends lost 11 bases and 1 base respectively, with 20 bases between them. The CDR3 runs 15 residues. CDR3 sequence: CAGRHSPYSNTEAFF. CDR3 DNA sequence: TGTGCCGGACGCCACAGCCCCTACTCGAACACTGAAGCTTTCTTT.

The chain uses TRBV5-1 and TRBJ1-1, with 7 nucleotides matching TRBD1. The CDR3 has 14 amino acids. Germline V gene data show CDR1 as SGHRS and CDR2 as YFSETQ. Losses at the gene ends were 4 bases for V and 6 bases for J; bases not matched to a gene: 9. As DNA, the CDR3 is TGCGCCAGCAGCCTATCGATCAGGGGGTCTGAAGCTTTCTTT. It encodes CASSLSIRGSEAFF.

The V call is TRBV5-1, the J call TRBJ1-4; 7 bases match TRBD1. CDR1 and CDR2 from the germline V gene are SGHRS and YFSETQ. Losses at the gene ends were 4 bases for V and 0 bases for J; bases not matched to a gene: 6. There are 16 residues in the CDR3. This CDR3 is CASSPRQGATNEKLFF. CDR3 bases: TGCGCCAGCAGCCCCCGGCAGGGGGCAACTAATGAAAAACTGTTTTTT.

This clone was observed a few times. The chain couples TRBV27 to TRBJ1-5; D is uncertain. CDR3 length: 13 residues. Germline CDR1 is MNHEY and CDR2 is SMNVEV (reference sequence). V was cut by 8 bases and J by 7 bases, with 15 bases left in between. The CDR3, as DNA: TGTGCCAGCGGGGAGGTTGGGAGGCAGCCCCAGCATTTT. Protein product: CASGEVGRQPQHF.

This sequence joins TRBV11-1 and TRBJ2-5; TRBD2 matches at 7 bases. The CDR3 contains 18 residues. Germline assignment: CDR1 SGHAT and CDR2 FQDESV (reference sequence). V was pared by 0 bases and J by 2 bases, with 12 bases of the junction left unmatched. CDR3 amino acids: CASSLAGGTRTPQETQYF. CDR3 nucleotide sequence: TGTGCCAGCAGCTTAGCGGGGGGGACCCGGACCCCACAAGAGACCCAGTACTTC. Full variable domain (missing parts from reference TRBV11-1 and TRBJ2-5): EAEVAQSPRYKITEKSQAVAFWCDPISGHATLYWYRQILGQGPELLVQFQDESVVDDSQLPKDRFSAERLKGVDSTLKIQPAELGDSAMYLCASSLAGGTRTPQETQYFGPGTRLLVL.

The gene calls are TRBV10-2 and TRBJ1-1; no definite D call. CDR3 length: 13 residues. Germline V CDR1 and CDR2: WSHSY, SAAADI. With 6 bases removed from V and 0 bases from J, the gap between germline ends came to 8 bases. This CDR3 is CASSPGLNTEAFF. In DNA, the CDR3 is TGCGCCAGCAGCCCGGGCCTGAACACTGAAGCTTTCTTT.

The chain uses TRBV9 and TRBJ2-3; the D is unclear. The CDR3 covers 15 residues. Germline CDR1 and CDR2: SGDLS and YYNGEE. V lost 0 bases and J lost 2, with 10 bases in between. CDR3 DNA sequence: TGTGCCAGCAGCGTAGCTAGTGGCTACACAGATACGCAGTATTTT. Translating gives CASSVASGYTDTQYF.

The rearrangement uses TRBV7-8 and TRBJ2-7; D tentatively fits TRBD1 or TRBD2 (5 bases each). The CDR3 has 12 amino acids. Between the trimmed V and J ends, which lost 4 bases and 7 bases, there was a span of 11 bases. Germline values: CDR1 SGHVS, CDR2 FQNEAQ. CDR3 in DNA: TGTGCCAGCAGCTCCCTGGGGGTTGAGCAGTACGTC. Its protein product is CASSSLGVEQYV.

V and J are TRBV14 and TRBJ2-2; D uncertain. Trimming removed 6 bases at V and 1 base at J, with 9 bases between. Germline V lookup: CDR1 SGHDN, CDR2 FVKESK. This CDR3 is built from 14 residues. The CDR3 reads CASSSLMNTGELFF. The CDR3 DNA is TGTGCCAGCAGTTCGTTAATGAACACCGGGGAGCTGTTTTTT.

This rearrangement joins TRBV5-1 to TRBJ2-5; TRBD1 matches at 9 bases. Trimming at V came to 0 bases and at J to 2 bases, leaving 5 bases not matched to a gene. Germline assignment: CDR1 SGHRS and CDR2 YFSETQ. The CDR3 runs to 16 residues. CDR3: CASSLGDREKQETQYF. The CDR3 bases are TGCGCCAGCAGCTTGGGGGACAGGGAGAAACAAGAGACCCAGTACTTC.

V gene TRBV7-2 combines with J gene TRBJ2-5, with 7 bases aligning to TRBD1. Trimming cost V 5 bases and J 4 bases; bases outside gene matches: 10. The CDR3 covers 15 residues. Germline CDR1 reads SGHTA; CDR2 reads FQGNSA. The CDR3 spells CASSPRVGTAETQYF. CDR3 DNA: TGTGCCAGCAGCCCGAGGGTCGGGACAGCAGAGACCCAGTACTTC.

The chain couples TRBV27 to TRBJ1-1, with a tentative D call TRBD1 (6 bases). Trimming cost V 6 bases and J 1 base, with 12 bases left between them. CDR1 MNHEY and CDR2 SMNVEV come from the germline V gene (reference sequence). This CDR3 is built from 14 residues. CDR3 DNA: TGTGCCAGCAGATCCCTACAGGGGAACACTGAAGCTTTCTTT. It yields the protein CASRSLQGNTEAFF.

J is TRBJ1-5 and V is TRBV19; no definite D call. The CDR3 contains 16 residues. From germline, CDR1 is LNHDA and CDR2 SQIVND (reference sequence). Trimming cost V 3 bases and J 5 bases, with 17 bases left between them. DNA of the CDR3: TGTGCCAGTAGTATTACACCAGCCACCGTCTATCAGCCCCAGCATTTT. Protein: CASSITPATVYQPQHF.

V and J are TRBV13 and TRBJ1-2; D is undetermined. CDR1 is PRHDT, CDR2 FYEKMQ, per germline (reference sequence). The V end lost 10 bases, the J end lost 4 bases, and 19 bases lay between the germline ends. CDR3 size: 14 residues. This CDR3 reads CATRLGGGLYGYTF. For the CDR3, the DNA is TGTGCCACCAGATTAGGCGGAGGCCTCTATGGCTACACCTTC.

The genes are TRBV10-3 and TRBJ2-3; a possible D gene is TRBD1 (5 bases). Between the trimmed V and J ends, which lost 1 base and 4 bases, there was a span of 15 bases. The CDR3 totals 16 residues. Per the germline V gene, CDR1 is ENHRY and CDR2 is SYGVKD. The CDR3: CAISEYGSPQADTQYF. CDR3 bases: TGTGCCATCAGTGAGTATGGTTCCCCACAGGCAGATACGCAGTATTTT.

This chain links TRBV10-3 with TRBJ1-3; weak D call: TRBD1 (5 bases). The germline CDR1 and CDR2 sequences are ENHRY and SYGVKD. V lost 6 bases, J lost 4 bases, and 13 bases lay in between. The CDR3 has 14 amino acids. CDR3 in amino acids: CAISGSGGGNTIYF. In nucleotides, the CDR3 is TGTGCCATCAGCGGGTCTGGGGGGGGAAACACCATATATTTT.

The chain has TRBV19 and TRBJ1-2, with 8 bases lining up with TRBD1. The CDR3 consists of 15 residues. V dropped 7 bases and J dropped 8; count of bases not matched to a gene: 15. Germline-derived CDR1 and CDR2 are LNHDA and SQIVND (reference sequence). The CDR3 DNA reads as TGTGCCAGTATTACCTCTATCGACAGGGGCCGGGGCTACACCTTC. It encodes CASITSIDRGRGYTF.